This T cell receptor (beta chain) was recorded in a study of shared clonotypes between healthy human individuals. With regard to this clone: This CDR3 is also generated by other DNA sequences in the sample.

Germline V gene sequence: CDR1 LNHDA, CDR2 SQIVND (reference sequence). CDR3 size: 11 residues. V was trimmed by 1 base and J by 3 bases, leaving 1 base between them. Here immunoSEQ multiplex PCR was the method, and the copy in TCRdb shows in-frame clones only, minus some. The sample lists some 470,000 clones, 76% occurring once. The clonotype originates from a woman aged 35 to 49 in good health. Some clones in this sample may be carry-over from other donors' samples. V gene TRBV19 combines with J gene TRBJ2-7, with D hard to call. The sample consisted of PBMCs. Written as DNA, the CDR3 is TGTGCCAGTAGTATAGGCTACGAGCAGTACTTC. It is translated as CASSIGYEQYF.